One T cell receptor beta chain is described in this entry. These data are taken from a study of blood T cell repertoires in COVID-19. Study at large: Samples representing acute and convalescent COVID-19 were sourced from the United States, Italy and Spain. Sources were T cells, B-cell-depleted T cells, or PBMCs; the material itself was cDNA or gDNA.

As handled by the study authors: Amplification of reference gene primers provided the estimated nucleated cell counts. Profiled with immunoSEQ multiplex PCR; TCRdb holds only in-frame clones, not every one. For V, J and clone size, that table is used; D and trimming come from the DNA. Here the sample spans 250,000 or so clones, about nine tenths being singletons. V lost 6 bases and J lost 0, with 11 bases in between. In germline, CDR1 is SNHLY, CDR2 FYNNEI. This CDR3 is 14 amino acids long. The clonotype originates from a man aged 35-49 years with active or convalescent COVID-19. Material for sequencing was peripheral blood. The chain employs TRBV2 and TRBJ1-2, with D maybe TRBD1 (6 bases). The CDR3 nucleotides read TGTGCCAGCAGGGGGACACCCGCTAACTATGGCTACACCTTC. It yields the protein CASRGTPANYGYTF.